What follows describes a single TCR beta chain. There is no known antigen for this receptor. Germline is not matched at one junction end, which may reflect a read error. This specimen belongs to a study of blood T cells in healthy people across ages (dated by TCRdb to between 2014 and 2017). In the study overall: In model experiments, template switching captured about one uniquely barcoded TCR beta cDNA molecule for every two T cells. For two donors (one aged 18 to 30 and one aged 80 or older), the study analyzed two additional independent replicas of 1 million unique cDNA reads from the same blood draw. Donors of different ages were randomly distributed across sequencing lanes to avoid experimental bias. Four age groups were formed from the donors: young (average approximately 15 years), middle-aged (approximately 40), aged (roughly 56) and long-lived (about 80). Age-related changes in TCR beta repertoire diversity were measured in the study by deep sequencing normalized with unique cDNA molecular identifiers. Overall study results and their limits: Observed TCR beta diversity per million T cells fell roughly linearly with age, and a significant reduction was already apparent by age around 40. Total diversity estimates from one million sequenced T cells were considered lower bounds and underestimates. Because donor CMV infection status was unknown, age-related changes in expanded clonotypes were potentially confounded. Compared with the aged group, more naive CD4+ T cells, fewer expanded clones and increased TCR diversity were shown by the long-lived group, suggesting age selection. There was a strong correlation between observed TCR beta diversity and the percentage of naive T cells measured by flow cytometry. Since profiling was done on bulk unsorted PBMCs, naive and antigen-experienced compartments could not be conclusively compared.

Its CDR3 holds 15 amino acids, cysteine through phenylalanine. Left in the record is the CDR3 DNA by itself, 45 bases read in frame from the first base. Taken from the germline V gene, the CDR1 and CDR2 loops are SGHRS and YFSETQ. The donors were roughly 39 Caucasian individuals from Russia, aged roughly 6 to 100 years, who were systemically healthy. Ten milliliters of peripheral blood were collected from each donor into EDTA-treated Vacutainer tubes. Ficoll-Paque density-gradient centrifugation was used to isolate PBMCs, with at least 6.5 million per sample. Trizol reagent was used to extract total RNA from PBMCs, with at least 5 micrograms per sample. Naive CD45RAhigh/CD27high T cell percentages were measured by flow cytometry on a PBMC aliquot from every donor. Receptors were amplified or captured by 5' RACE. Sequencing relied on an Illumina HiSeq 2500. A second 7 to 11 cycle PCR used a sample-barcoded 5' primer and a J-beta primer mix. A template-switch 5' adaptor carrying 12 random nucleotides introduced a unique molecular identifier onto each TCR beta cDNA molecule. Each sample yielded at least 3 million CDR3-containing paired-end reads. First-strand cDNA was synthesized from all RNA with the Mint cDNA synthesis kit, primed by a TRBC-specific oligonucleotide. All cDNA was treated with uracil-DNA glycosylase and then went through a first 18-cycle PCR with the universal primers M1SS and BC2_uni_R. Under the source paper's analysis protocol: For normalization, 1 million high-quality reads, each with a distinct molecular identifier, were randomly selected from each sample. Reads with shared molecular identifiers were discarded instead of being binned into consensus sequences. MiTCR, with a Q25 quality threshold and the strictest error-elimination algorithm, was used for CDR3 identification, clonotype clustering and error correction. A nonparametric unseen species model with Euler transformation was used to estimate lower-bound total TCR beta diversity. TCRdb applied fastp at Q25 and MiXCR to the public reads, then kept only in-frame beta chains. Every entry covers one CDR3 protein and lists the most common genes and DNA from its rows. The V and J calls were determined by TCRdb, not by the authors. The sample table lists over 1,200,000 distinct CDR3 sequences, roughly 59% of them with a count of one. The top ten clones comprise 6.5% to 8.5% of the sample.

Sequenced: blood. This chain joins TRBV5-1 to TRBJ2-3, with an unclear D gene assignment. The sequence was collected from a man between 18 and 29 years old in good health. The CDR3 is CVSSLHWVSTDTQYF. Read as DNA, the sequence is TGCGTCAGCAGCCTACACTGGGTATCCACAGATACGCAGTATTTT.